A single sample gave rise to the 19 T cell receptor beta chains below, sequenced in a study of response to subunit inactivated influenza vaccine. TCRdb re-derived calls from the RT-PCR reads in MiXCR, one entry per CDR3 protein. This table has roughly 760,000 distinct CDR3 sequences, around 20% appearing once. This specimen was PBMCs from blood, taken 4 to 6 days after vaccination. All receptors come from a man over 45 who received an inactivated influenza vaccine.

This chain links TRBV20-1 with TRBJ1-6, with TRBD1 matching 7 bases. Unmatched junction bases numbered 11, after V lost 5 bases and J lost 10 bases. The germline CDR1 and CDR2 sequences are DFQATT and SNEGSKA (reference sequence). This CDR3 has 14 residues. CDR3: CSASRQGSESPLHF. The CDR3 DNA sequence: TGCAGTGCTTCCCGACAGGGATCAGAATCACCCCTCCACTTT.

There are many counts of this clonotype. The rearrangement joins TRBV27 to TRBJ2-1; D call uncertain. The germline V gene has CDR1 MNHEY and CDR2 SMNVEV (reference sequence). The CDR3 runs to 11 residues. Deletions cut 3 bases from V and 3 bases from J, with 0 bases between. The CDR3: CASSFYNEQFF. The CDR3 DNA reads TGTGCCAGCAGTTTCTACAATGAGCAGTTCTTC.

This clonotype was detected a few times. V usage is TRBV24-1 and J usage is TRBJ2-3; D uncertain. Trimming shortened V by 0 bases and J by 0 bases, and 9 bases separated the two germline ends. Germline V gene sequence: CDR1 KGHDR, CDR2 SFDVKD. This CDR3 contains 16 residues. Here the CDR3 reads CATSDLGRMSTDTQYF. The CDR3 nucleotides are TGTGCCACCAGTGATTTGGGGCGGATGAGCACAGATACGCAGTATTTT.

The chain is built from TRBV14 and TRBJ2-1; 8 bases fit TRBD2. The CDR3 loop spans 20 amino acids. The V gene's germline CDR1 is SGHDN and CDR2 FVKESK. The V and J ends lost 3 bases and 5 bases, in that order; junction bases with no gene match: 21. The CDR3: CASSHNSAGYASGSHNEQFF. CDR3 coding DNA: TGTGCCAGCAGCCACAATTCTGCTGGGTATGCTAGCGGGTCCCACAATGAGCAGTTCTTC.

This clonotype showed up many times. This sequence joins TRBV10-3 and TRBJ1-2, with a possible D match to TRBD1 (6 bases). The length of the CDR3 is 14 residues. Trimming took off 3 bases at V and 7 bases at J, with 15 bases between the two ends. Per germline, CDR1 ENHRY and CDR2 SYGVKD. CDR3 sequence (DNA): TGTGCCATCAGTGATTACACAGGGCTTATTGGCTACACCTTC. Translating it yields CAISDYTGLIGYTF.

This clonotype was counted only a few times. The CDR3 loop is CASSFLRGQLFF. The CDR3 region has the DNA TGTGCCAGCAGTTTTCTTAGGGGGCAACTGTTCTTC. This chain connects TRBV28 to TRBJ2-1, with 7 bases identical to TRBD1. Germline V gives CDR1 MDHEN, CDR2 SYDVKM. The CDR3 spans 12 residues. The J segment lost 15 bases and the V segment lost 3 bases, leaving 8 bases of the junction unmatched.

This clonotype has a count of ten or more. This could be a read error, since a much larger clone is one nucleotide away. V and J are TRBV29-1 and TRBJ2-3; D is unclear. Trimming pared 4 bases from V and 5 bases from J, leaving 4 bases between. CDR3 length: 10 residues. CDR1 and CDR2 (germline): SQVTM, ANQGSEA. The CDR3 bases are TGCAGCGTTGGAATAGATACGCAGTATTTT. It translates to CSVGIDTQYF.

V and J are TRBV7-9 and TRBJ1-2, with no clear D. V was shortened by 3 bases and J by 4 bases, with 12 bases between the two germline ends. The CDR3 length is 14 residues. In germline, CDR1 is SEHNR, CDR2 FQNEAQ (reference sequence). CDR3 residues: CASSFLDGSYGYTF. The CDR3 DNA reads TGTGCCAGCAGCTTTCTCGACGGTAGCTATGGCTACACCTTC.

This clonotype was seen more than once but under ten times. The CDR3 sequence is CASSLWGAVWHTQYF. DNA of the CDR3: TGTGCCAGCAGTTTATGGGGGGCTGTTTGGCATACGCAGTATTTT. The rearrangement uses TRBV28 and TRBJ2-3, with TRBD1 as a possible D gene (6 bases). The CDR3 length is 15 residues. Between the trimmed V and J ends, which lost 0 bases and 7 bases, there was a span of 14 bases. From germline, CDR1 is MDHEN and CDR2 SYDVKM.

The V call is TRBV20-1, the J call TRBJ2-4; possibly TRBD1 for D (6 bases). Germline assignment: CDR1 DFQATT and CDR2 SNEGSKA (reference sequence). CDR3 size: 15 residues. The V end was cut by 6 bases, the J end by 0 bases, with 15 bases between. Written as DNA, the CDR3 is TGCAGTGCAATGACAGGTCTTCTAGCCAAAAACATTCAGTACTTC. This translates into CSAMTGLLAKNIQYF.

This clonotype was recorded a few times. The chain is built from TRBV12-3 or TRBV12-4 and TRBJ2-5; unclear D gene. V was clipped by 5 bases and J by 5 bases, with 12 bases between them. This CDR3 is 13 amino acids long. CDR3 protein: CASSEVSQETQYF. The CDR3 coding sequence is TGTGCCAGCAGTGAGGTTAGCCAGGAGACCCAGTACTTC.

The chain uses TRBV3-1 and TRBJ2-3; TRBD2 might be the D (5 bases). Per germline, CDR1 LGHDT and CDR2 YNNKEL (reference sequence). The CDR3 length is 13 residues. V was shortened by 6 bases and J by 8 bases, with 15 bases between the two germline ends. The CDR3 is CASRIEGQITQYF. DNA for the CDR3: TGTGCCAGCAGGATAGAGGGTCAGATTACGCAGTATTTT.

This clonotype was counted between two and nine times. V and J are TRBV6-1 and TRBJ2-3, with D possibly TRBD1 on 6 matching bases. V lost 6 bases and J lost 3, with 16 bases in between. CDR3 length: 15 amino acids. The germline CDR1 and CDR2 sequences are MNHNS and SASEGT. The CDR3 here is CASSKPAGATDTQYF. CDR3 sequence (DNA): TGTGCCAGCAGCAAACCGGCAGGGGCGACAGATACGCAGTATTTT.

This chain uses TRBV5-5 with TRBJ1-4; D not certain. Looked up from germline, CDR1 is SGHKS and CDR2 is YYEKEE (reference sequence). Trimming shortened V by 1 base and J by 7 bases, and 14 bases separated the two germline ends. The CDR3 is made up of 15 amino acids. CDR3 DNA: TGTGCCAGCAGCTTGAACCCCCTGAGGGCTGAAAAACTGTTTTTT. Translating it yields CASSLNPLRAEKLFF.

This chain joins TRBV4-1 and TRBJ2-7, with a possible D match to TRBD1 (6 bases). Germline loops: CDR1 MGHRA, CDR2 YSYEKL. Trimming stripped 0 bases from V and 4 bases from J, with 13 bases between. The CDR3 loop spans 15 amino acids. DNA of the CDR3: TGCGCCAGCAGCCAAGAGGGGGCTCACGGTTACGAGCAGTACTTC. Amino acids: CASSQEGAHGYEQYF.

The chain recombines TRBV30 with TRBJ1-1; D may be TRBD1 (5 bases). Germline-derived CDR1 and CDR2 are GTSNPN and SVGIG (reference sequence). The CDR3 length is 13 residues. V lost 5 bases and J lost 1, with 11 bases in between. CDR3 loop: CAWGWGTNTEAFF. CDR3 DNA sequence: TGTGCCTGGGGTTGGGGGACGAACACTGAAGCTTTCTTT.

The CDR3 loop reads CASSPRPPGDTQYF. The CDR3, as DNA: TGTGCCAGCAGCCCTAGGCCCCCGGGAGATACGCAGTATTTT. This chain links TRBV7-9 with TRBJ2-3; unclear D gene. Germline CDR1 and CDR2: SEHNR and FQNEAQ (reference sequence). The V end lost 5 bases, the J end lost 5 bases, and 14 bases lay between the germline ends. CDR3 length: 14 amino acids.

The chain joins TRBV6-5 to TRBJ2-5; the D gene could be TRBD1 or TRBD2 (5 bases each). The CDR3 covers 15 residues. Deletions cut 0 bases from V and 3 bases from J, with 11 bases between. The germline CDR1 and CDR2 sequences are MNHEY and SVGAGI. CDR3 bases: TGTGCCAGCAGTTACTCGAGGGGAGATGAAGAGACCCAGTACTTC. Its protein is CASSYSRGDEETQYF.

This clonotype was detected a few times. The chain joins TRBV20-1 to TRBJ1-3; D remains ambiguous. This CDR3 spans 13 amino acids. V lost 3 bases, J lost 2 bases, and 8 bases lay in between. CDR1 and CDR2 from the germline V gene are DFQATT and SNEGSKA (reference sequence). In nucleotides, the CDR3 is TGCAGTGCTAGGGCCTTCACTGGAAACACCATATATTTT. Translating it yields CSARAFTGNTIYF.